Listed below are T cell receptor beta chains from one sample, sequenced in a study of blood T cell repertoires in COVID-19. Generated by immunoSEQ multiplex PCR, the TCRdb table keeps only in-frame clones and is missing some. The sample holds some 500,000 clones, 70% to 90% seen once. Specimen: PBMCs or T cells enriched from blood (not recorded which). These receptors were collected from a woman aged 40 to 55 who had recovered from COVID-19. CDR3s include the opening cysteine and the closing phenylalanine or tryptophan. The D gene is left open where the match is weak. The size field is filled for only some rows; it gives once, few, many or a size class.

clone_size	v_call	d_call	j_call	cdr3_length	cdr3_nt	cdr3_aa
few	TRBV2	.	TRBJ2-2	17	TGTGCCAGCAGCCACAGATCCCGGGAACCGAACACCGGGGAGCTGTTTTTT	CASSHRSREPNTGELFF
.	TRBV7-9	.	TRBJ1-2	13	TGTGCCAGCAGCTTATTGTGGGCCAATGGCTACACCTTC	CASSLLWANGYTF
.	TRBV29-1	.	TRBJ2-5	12	TGCAGCACCCGTGACAGTAGAGAGACCCAGTACTTC	CSTRDSRETQYF
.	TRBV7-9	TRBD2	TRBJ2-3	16	TGTGCCAGCAGCTTACTTACTAGCGTCAGGACAGATACGCAGTATTTT	CASSLLTSVRTDTQYF
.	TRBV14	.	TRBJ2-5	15	TGTGCCAGCAGCCAAGTGACTGCCGATCAAGAGACCCAGTACTTC	CASSQVTADQETQYF
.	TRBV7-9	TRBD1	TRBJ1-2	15	TGTGCCAGCAGCTTATCCGGGACAGGGGTAAATGGCTACACCTTC	CASSLSGTGVNGYTF
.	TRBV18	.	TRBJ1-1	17	TGTGCCAGCTCACCTCGGACACAATCTACCTCGAACACTGAAGCTTTCTTT	CASSPRTQSTSNTEAFF
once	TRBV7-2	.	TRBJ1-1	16	TGTGCCAGCAGCTTAAAAACAGGCCTCATGAACACTGAAGCTTTCTTT	CASSLKTGLMNTEAFF
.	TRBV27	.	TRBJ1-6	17	TGTGCCAGCAGTTTATATCCGAACCTAACCCCTAATTCACCCCTCCACTTT	CASSLYPNLTPNSPLHF
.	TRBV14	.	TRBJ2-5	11	TGTGCCAGCAGCGCAGGGGCTAGAGTTTACTTC	CASSAGARVYF
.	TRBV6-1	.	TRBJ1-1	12	TGTGCCAGCAGTGAAAGGGGTAAGAAGGCTTTCTTT	CASSERGKKAFF
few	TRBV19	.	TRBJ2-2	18	TGTGCCAGTAGTCTATCTGGGGCAGGACGAGGCTTGACCGGGGAGCTGTTTTTT	CASSLSGAGRGLTGELFF
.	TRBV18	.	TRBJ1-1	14	TGTGCCAGCTCACCAAACAGCCTGAACACTGAAGCTTTCTTT	CASSPNSLNTEAFF
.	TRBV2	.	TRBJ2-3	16	TGTGCCAGCAGTGGCCCCGGACAGAGCCCCACAGATACGCAGTATTTT	CASSGPGQSPTDTQYF
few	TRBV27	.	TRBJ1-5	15	TGTGCCAGCAGTTTATGGGCAGGGGGCAATCAGCCCCAGCATTTT	CASSLWAGGNQPQHF
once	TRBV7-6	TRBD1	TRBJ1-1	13	TGTGCCAGCAGCCGACAGGGGAACACTGAAGCTTTCTTT	CASSRQGNTEAFF
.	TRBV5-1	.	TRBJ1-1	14	TGCGCCAGCAGTAGGGGGTCGGGGTGGACTGAAGCTTTCTTT	CASSRGSGWTEAFF
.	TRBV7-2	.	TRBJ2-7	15	TGTGCCAGCAGCTTACCCGGGACTCGCTTCTACGAGCAGTACTTC	CASSLPGTRFYEQYF
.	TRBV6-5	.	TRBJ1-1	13	TGTGCCAGCGGCTACCTAGGGGACACTGAAGCTTTCTTT	CASGYLGDTEAFF
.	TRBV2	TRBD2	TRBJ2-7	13	TGTGCCAGCAGAAGCGGGGGTTCGGACGAGCAGTACTTC	CASRSGGSDEQYF
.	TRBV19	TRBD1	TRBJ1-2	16	TGTGCCAGTAGTCCGCGGACAGGTCGTACTAGGTATGGCTACACCTTC	CASSPRTGRTRYGYTF
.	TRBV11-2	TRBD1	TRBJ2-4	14	TGTGCCAGCAGCAGCCGACAGGGGGTCAACATTCAGTACTTC	CASSSRQGVNIQYF